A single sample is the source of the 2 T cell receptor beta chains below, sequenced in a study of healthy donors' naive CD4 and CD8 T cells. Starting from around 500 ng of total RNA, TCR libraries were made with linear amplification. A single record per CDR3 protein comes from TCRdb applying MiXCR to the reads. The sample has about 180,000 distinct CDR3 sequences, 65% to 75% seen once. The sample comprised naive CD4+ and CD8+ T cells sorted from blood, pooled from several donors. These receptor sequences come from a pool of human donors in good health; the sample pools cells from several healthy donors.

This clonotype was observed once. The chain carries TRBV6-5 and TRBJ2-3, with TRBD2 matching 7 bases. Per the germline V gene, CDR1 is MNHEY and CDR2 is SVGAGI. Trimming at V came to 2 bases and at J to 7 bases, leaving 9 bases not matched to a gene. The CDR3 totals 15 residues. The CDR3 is CASSYRAGLVNTQYF. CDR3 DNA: TGTGCCAGCAGTTACCGAGCGGGGTTGGTTAATACGCAGTATTTT.

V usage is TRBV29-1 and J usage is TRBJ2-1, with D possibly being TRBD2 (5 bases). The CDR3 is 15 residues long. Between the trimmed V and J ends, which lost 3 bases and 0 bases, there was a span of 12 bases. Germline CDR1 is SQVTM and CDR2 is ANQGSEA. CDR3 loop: CSVEGSASSYNEQFF. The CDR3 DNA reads TGCAGCGTTGAGGGTAGCGCAAGCTCCTACAATGAGCAGTTCTTC.